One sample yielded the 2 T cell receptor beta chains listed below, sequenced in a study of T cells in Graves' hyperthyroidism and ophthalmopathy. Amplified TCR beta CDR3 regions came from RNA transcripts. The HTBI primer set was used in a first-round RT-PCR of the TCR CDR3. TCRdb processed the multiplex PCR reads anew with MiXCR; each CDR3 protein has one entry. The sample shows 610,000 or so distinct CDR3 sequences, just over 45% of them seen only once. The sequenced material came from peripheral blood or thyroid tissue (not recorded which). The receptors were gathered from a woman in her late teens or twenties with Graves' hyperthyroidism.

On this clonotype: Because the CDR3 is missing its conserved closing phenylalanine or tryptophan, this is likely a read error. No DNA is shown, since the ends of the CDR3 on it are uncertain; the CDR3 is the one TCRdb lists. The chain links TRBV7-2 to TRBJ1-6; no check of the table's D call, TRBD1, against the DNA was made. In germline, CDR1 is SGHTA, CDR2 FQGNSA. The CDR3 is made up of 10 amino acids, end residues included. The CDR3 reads CASSPRDTNY.

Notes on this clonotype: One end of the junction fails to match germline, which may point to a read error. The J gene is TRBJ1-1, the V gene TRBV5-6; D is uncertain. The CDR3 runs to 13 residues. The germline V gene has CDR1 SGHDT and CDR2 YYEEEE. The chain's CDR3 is CASSRMGNPEAFF. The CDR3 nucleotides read TGTGCCAGCAGCAGGATGGGGAACCCTGAAGCTTTCTTT.